This passage covers 28 T cell receptor beta chains from one sample sequenced in a study of PD-1 blockade in classical Hodgkin lymphoma. Each and every patient relapsed after autologous stem cell transplantation, and patients got differing brentuximab vedotin exposure. Only in-frame clones appear in the TCRdb table, and some are missing; sequencing was by immunoSEQ multiplex PCR. The data hold roughly 40,000 clones, with around 87% observed a single time. Material: peripheral blood mononuclear cells (PBMCs), obtained at baseline. The receptors stem from a human donor with classical Hodgkin lymphoma.

In DNA form, the CDR3 reads TGCGCCAGCAGCCCAGACGGACAGGCTCAAGAGACCCAGTACTTC. It encodes CASSPDGQAQETQYF. The genes are TRBV4-1 and TRBJ2-5; the match to TRBD1 covers 7 bases. J was trimmed by 2 bases and V by 4 bases; bases with no gene match: 7. Germline CDR1 and CDR2: MGHRA and YSYEKL. The CDR3 runs to 15 residues.

The gene calls are TRBV19 and TRBJ1-5; 7 nucleotides line up with TRBD1. V gave up 5 bases and J gave up 3 bases; unmatched junction bases: 7. The germline V gene encodes CDR1 LNHDA and CDR2 SQIVND (reference sequence). The CDR3 consists of 15 residues. The CDR3 is CASSVPGQLNQPQHF. The CDR3 DNA sequence: TGTGCCAGTAGTGTGCCGGGACAGCTCAATCAGCCCCAGCATTTT.

This sequence joins TRBV7-9 and TRBJ2-1, with D tentatively TRBD1 or TRBD2 (5 bases each). The germline CDR1 and CDR2 sequences are SEHNR and FQNEAQ (reference sequence). The CDR3 totals 14 residues. Trimming pared 4 bases from V and 9 bases from J, leaving 16 bases between. CDR3: CASSYPGTQGEQFF. The DNA of the CDR3 is TGTGCCAGCAGCTATCCCGGGACCCAGGGTGAGCAGTTCTTC. The full variable domain, with the rest looked up from reference TRBV7-9 and TRBJ2-1, is DTGVSQNPRHKITKRGQNVTFRCDPISEHNRLYWYRQTLGQGPEFLTYFQNEAQLEKSRLLSDRFSAERPKGSFSTLEIQRTEQGDSAMYLCASSYPGTQGEQFFGPGTRLTVL.

This rearrangement joins TRBV19 to TRBJ2-7; TRBD2 is a possible D gene (5 bases). V was shortened by 5 bases and J by 2 bases, with 7 bases between the two germline ends. Germline V gene sequence: CDR1 LNHDA, CDR2 SQIVND (reference sequence). The CDR3 has 12 amino acids. CDR3 nucleotides: TGTGCCAGTAGTTTCGGGACCTACGAGCAGTACTTC. Residues: CASSFGTYEQYF.

This CDR3 is CASSSPSGRTHEQYF. The CDR3 DNA is TGTGCCAGCAGTTCACCTAGCGGGAGAACCCACGAGCAGTACTTC. This chain connects TRBV28 to TRBJ2-7, with 10 bases lining up with TRBD2. Germline-derived CDR1 and CDR2 are MDHEN and SYDVKM. V shed 4 bases, J shed 5 bases, and the junction held 8 bases outside the gene matches. The CDR3 runs 15 residues.

The V call is TRBV9, the J call TRBJ2-5, with unresolved D. The V end was cut by 0 bases, the J end by 1 base, with 7 bases between. Germline CDR1 reads SGDLS; CDR2 reads YYNGEE. The CDR3 runs to 14 residues. CDR3 DNA sequence: TGTGCCAGCAGCGTAGGGGCGGTCCAAGAGACCCAGTACTTC. Its translation: CASSVGAVQETQYF.

The chain combines TRBV5-5 with TRBJ1-2; D is ambiguous. Germline-derived CDR1 and CDR2 are SGHKS and YYEKEE (reference sequence). This CDR3 contains 13 residues. V was clipped by 5 bases and J by 3 bases, with 11 bases between them. The DNA for the CDR3 is TGTGCCAGCAGTTTGACCCCCGACTATGGCTACACCTTC. It encodes CASSLTPDYGYTF. Supplemented by reference TRBV5-5 and TRBJ1-2, the full variable domain reads DAGVTQSPTHLIKTRGQQVTLRCSPISGHKSVSWYQQVLGQGPQFIFQYYEKEERGRGNFPDRFSARQFPNYSSELNVNALLLGDSALYLCASSLTPDYGYTFGSGTRLTVV.

The chain is built from TRBV6-6 and TRBJ2-4; D is unclear. V lost 5 bases, J lost 0 bases, and 8 bases lay in between. The CDR3 has 14 amino acids. In germline, CDR1 is MNHNY, CDR2 SVGAGI (reference sequence). The CDR3, as DNA: TGTGCCAGCAGTACCCGGACAGCCAAAAACATTCAGTACTTC. Translation: CASSTRTAKNIQYF.

The chain employs TRBV7-3 and TRBJ2-7, with TRBD1 identical over 8 bases. The CDR3 sequence is 15 residues long. Trimming cost V 3 bases and J 1 base; bases outside gene matches: 5. Germline values: CDR1 SGHTA, CDR2 FQGTGA. CDR3 nucleotides: TGTGCCAGCAGCTTGACAGGGGTATCGTCCTACGAGCAGTACTTC. Protein sequence: CASSLTGVSSYEQYF.

Regarding this clone: An end of the junction differs from the germline gene, which may be a read error. The V gene is TRBV4-1, the J gene TRBJ2-3; 7 bases map to TRBD2. In germline, CDR1 is MGHRA, CDR2 YSYEKL. This CDR3 has 18 amino acids. CDR3 coding DNA: TGCACCAGCAGCCAAGGCCAGGGCGGGGGAGTTCGCGCGGATACGCAGTATTTT. It is translated as CTSSQGQGGGVRADTQYF.

The sample holds a few counts of this clone. V gene TRBV5-1 combines with J gene TRBJ2-3; TRBD2 might be the D (6 bases). The germline CDR1 and CDR2 sequences are SGHRS and YFSETQ. The V and J ends lost 6 bases and 0 bases respectively, with 14 bases between them. The CDR3 has 15 residues. The CDR3 loop reads CASKRTGESTDTQYF. Written as DNA, the CDR3 is TGCGCCAGCAAGCGAACGGGGGAAAGCACAGATACGCAGTATTTT. Full variable domain (missing parts from reference TRBV5-1 and TRBJ2-3): KAGVTQTPRYLIKTRGQQVTLSCSPISGHRSVSWYQQTPGQGLQFLFEYFSETQRNKGNFPGRFSGRQFSNSRSEMNVSTLELGDSALYLCASKRTGESTDTQYFGPGTRLTVL.

The V call is TRBV25-1, the J call TRBJ2-5, with TRBD2 identical over 8 bases. V was clipped by 11 bases and J by 0 bases; unmatched bases: 5. CDR3 length: 13 amino acids. CDR1 MGHDK and CDR2 SYGVNS come from the germline V gene. CDR3 nucleotides: TGTGCCTCCCGACTAGCGAACCAAGAGACCCAGTACTTC. Translation gives CASRLANQETQYF.

This rearrangement joins TRBV6-5 to TRBJ1-2; 10 bases are a match to TRBD1. The germline V gene has CDR1 MNHEY and CDR2 SVGAGI. The CDR3 consists of 15 residues. Losses at the gene ends were 2 bases for V and 8 bases for J; bases not matched to a gene: 8. For the CDR3, the DNA is TGTGCCAGCAGTTACCGGGACAGGGGAAGAATAGGCTACACCTTC. This translates into CASSYRDRGRIGYTF.

V and J are TRBV6-1 and TRBJ1-4, with D perhaps matching TRBD1 (5 bases). The germline gives CDR1 MNHNS, CDR2 SASEGT. This CDR3 region has 13 residues. Trimming shortened V by 5 bases and J by 8 bases, and 12 bases separated the two germline ends. CDR3 region: CASSLRGWEKLFF. The CDR3 DNA reads as TGTGCCAGCAGTTTACGGGGCTGGGAAAAACTGTTTTTT.

The genes are TRBV11-2 and TRBJ2-7; D is undetermined. Trimming took 6 bases from V and 1 from J, leaving 13 bases between them. This CDR3 comprises 14 residues. Germline CDR1 and CDR2: SGHAT and FQNNGV. The CDR3 sequence: CASSLHDKSYEQYF. The DNA of the CDR3 is TGTGCCAGCAGTTTACATGATAAATCCTACGAGCAGTACTTC.

V usage is TRBV2 and J usage is TRBJ2-3; 11 bases agree with TRBD2. Germline V gives CDR1 SNHLY, CDR2 FYNNEI. CDR3 length: 14 amino acids. V shed 6 bases and J 4 bases; nucleotides not matched to a gene: 3. The CDR3 protein is CASSALAGADTQYF. CDR3 bases: TGTGCCAGCAGCGCACTAGCGGGAGCAGATACGCAGTATTTT.

The rearrangement links TRBV18 to TRBJ2-7, with 9 bases matching TRBD1. The V gene end was trimmed by 5 bases and the J gene end by 3 bases; junction bases not matched to a gene: 8. The CDR3 covers 15 residues. Looked up from germline, CDR1 is KGHSH and CDR2 is LQKENI. The CDR3, as DNA: TGTGCCAGCTCAGGCACCGGGACAGGGCTCTACGAGCAGTACTTC. Translated: CASSGTGTGLYEQYF. Using reference TRBV18 and TRBJ2-7 for the parts outside the CDR3, the full variable domain is NAGVMQNPRHLVRRRGQEARLRCSPMKGHSHVYWYRQLPEEGLKFMVYLQKENIIDESGMPKERFSAEFPKEGPSILRIQQVVRGDSAAYFCASSGTGTGLYEQYFGPGTRLTVT.

The chain uses TRBV10-3 and TRBJ2-7; 11 bases match TRBD1. This CDR3 has 14 amino acids. Germline CDR1 and CDR2: ENHRY and SYGVKD. V was pared by 0 bases and J by 5 bases, with 0 bases of the junction left unmatched. The CDR3 coding sequence is TGTGCCATCAGTGAGTCGGACAGGGGGCACGAGCAGTACTTC. Its protein product is CAISESDRGHEQYF.

The sample holds one count of this clone. This rearrangement joins TRBV2 to TRBJ1-3, with 8 nucleotides matching TRBD1. The ends lost 7 bases at V and 1 base at J; junction bases unmatched: 9. Germline CDR1 and CDR2: SNHLY and FYNNEI. This CDR3 spans 16 amino acids. CDR3 amino acids: CASTGQGLGSGNTIYF. Here the CDR3 DNA reads TGTGCCAGCACCGGACAGGGTTTGGGATCTGGAAACACCATATATTTT.

V usage is TRBV7-2 and J usage is TRBJ2-7; D is unclear. Looked up from germline, CDR1 is SGHTA and CDR2 is FQGNSA. CDR3 length equals 13 residues. V lost 1 base and J lost 3, with 7 bases in between. CDR3 in DNA: TGTGCCAGCAGCTTAGATCGGGTCTACGAGCAGTACTTC. It translates to CASSLDRVYEQYF. Full variable domain (rest looked up from reference TRBV7-2 and TRBJ2-7): GAGVSQSPSNKVTEKGKDVELRCDPISGHTALYWYRQSLGQGLEFLIYFQGNSAPDKSGLPSDRFSAERTGGSVSTLTIQRTQQEDSAVYLCASSLDRVYEQYFGPGTRLTVT.

The rearrangement links TRBV7-2 to TRBJ2-1, with 7 bases identical to TRBD2. Germline values: CDR1 SGHTA, CDR2 FQGNSA. Trimming cost V 4 bases and J 4 bases; bases outside gene matches: 13. This CDR3 comprises 17 residues. CDR3 amino acids: CASSSQRGAGRYNEQFF. The CDR3 DNA follows: TGTGCCAGCAGCTCACAACGGGGAGCGGGGCGGTACAATGAGCAGTTCTTC.

The rearrangement uses TRBV7-3 and TRBJ2-1; TRBD2 matches at 14 bases. With V trimmed by 6 bases and J by 10 bases, 8 bases remained unmatched. Germline V gives CDR1 SGHTA, CDR2 FQGTGA. The CDR3 consists of 15 residues. The DNA for the CDR3 is TGTGCCAGCAGTTCGGGACTAGCGGGAGTGGGGGAGCAGTTCTTC. Its translation: CASSSGLAGVGEQFF. Together with reference TRBV7-3 and TRBJ2-1, the CDR3 gives the full variable domain: GAGVSQTPSNKVTEKGKYVELRCDPISGHTALYWYRQSLGQGPEFLIYFQGTGAADDSGLPNDRFFAVRPEGSVSTLKIQRTERGDSAVYLCASSSGLAGVGEQFFGPGTRLTVL.

The CDR3 is CASSLETSGRRELFF. CDR3 DNA: TGTGCCAGCAGTTTGGAAACTAGCGGGAGACGGGAGCTGTTTTTT. V usage is TRBV28 and J usage is TRBJ2-2; 11 bases are shared with TRBD2. The CDR3 contains 15 residues. Germline V gene sequence: CDR1 MDHEN, CDR2 SYDVKM. V was pared by 3 bases and J by 9 bases, with 6 bases of the junction left unmatched.

The V gene is TRBV11-1, the J gene TRBJ1-1, with D unresolved. Germline values: CDR1 SGHAT, CDR2 FQDESV (reference sequence). The CDR3 has 11 amino acids. V dropped 4 bases and J dropped 11 bases, with 11 bases sitting between them. CDR3 in DNA: TGTGCCAGCAGCTCAGAATGGAGGGCTTTCTTT. This translates into CASSSEWRAFF.

This chain links TRBV5-4 with TRBJ2-7; D might be TRBD2 (6 bases). CDR1 is SGHNT and CDR2 is YYREEE in the germline V gene (reference sequence). The CDR3 consists of 13 residues. Trimming cost V 3 bases and J 3 bases, with 10 bases left between them. In DNA, the CDR3 is TGTGCCAGCAGCTCCGGGCGGGGCTACGAGCAGTACTTC. Protein: CASSSGRGYEQYF.

As DNA, the CDR3 is TGTGCCAGCAGCATGACTAGCGGGGGTCTCAACAATGAGCAGTTCTTC. This translates into CASSMTSGGLNNEQFF. This chain joins TRBV7-9 and TRBJ2-1; 12 nucleotides line up with TRBD2. Germline V gene data show CDR1 as SEHNR and CDR2 as FQNEAQ (reference sequence). This CDR3 is built from 16 residues. V shed 5 bases and J 5 bases; nucleotides not matched to a gene: 7.

J is TRBJ2-1 and V is TRBV29-1, with 8 bases aligning to TRBD2. The CDR3 covers 13 residues. Losses at the gene ends were 7 bases for V and 3 bases for J; bases not matched to a gene: 5. Germline CDR1 is SQVTM and CDR2 is ANQGSEA. The DNA of the CDR3 is TGCAGCGGGCGGGGGGCCAGCTACAATGAGCAGTTCTTC. Its protein product is CSGRGASYNEQFF.

The chain employs TRBV7-3 and TRBJ2-2; TRBD1 is a possible D gene (5 bases). The V gene lost 3 bases and the J gene lost 5 bases, with 13 bases spanning the gap. The CDR3 sequence is 15 residues long. Germline CDR1 reads SGHTA; CDR2 reads FQGTGA. In DNA form, the CDR3 reads TGTGCCAGCAGCTTTAACGGCAGGGTGACCGGGGAGCTGTTTTTT. This encodes CASSFNGRVTGELFF. Together with reference TRBV7-3 and TRBJ2-2, the CDR3 gives the full variable domain: GAGVSQTPSNKVTEKGKYVELRCDPISGHTALYWYRQSLGQGPEFLIYFQGTGAADDSGLPNDRFFAVRPEGSVSTLKIQRTERGDSAVYLCASSFNGRVTGELFFGEGSRLTVL.